This T cell receptor (beta chain) was sequenced during a study of T cell responses to AZD1222 COVID-19 vaccine. Whole-study findings and limits: Clonal diversity may have been underestimated, and the donors were mostly white British, with more females than males. Repertoires in all cases were sampled only once the peak T cell response had passed. Two doses of AZD1222 preceded a rise in Spike-specific TCR breadth and depth.

Using immunoSEQ multiplex PCR, the repertoire was profiled, and TCRdb retains in-frame clones only, with some absent. The table lists more than 100,000 clones, about nine tenths of them singletons. Comment on this clone: Antigen: not known.

The sequence was collected from an adult in good health. This specimen consisted of peripheral blood, obtained on day 0 of AZD1222 vaccination.

CDR3 loop: CASTRGSASSGNTIYF. Here the CDR3 DNA reads TGTGCCAGTACCCGGGGGTCGGCCTCCTCTGGAAACACCATATATTTT. The chain has TRBV19 and TRBJ1-3; D might be TRBD1 (5 bases). This CDR3 is 16 amino acids long. Germline values: CDR1 LNHDA, CDR2 SQIVND (reference sequence). Trimming cost V 7 bases and J 0 bases, with 16 bases left between them.